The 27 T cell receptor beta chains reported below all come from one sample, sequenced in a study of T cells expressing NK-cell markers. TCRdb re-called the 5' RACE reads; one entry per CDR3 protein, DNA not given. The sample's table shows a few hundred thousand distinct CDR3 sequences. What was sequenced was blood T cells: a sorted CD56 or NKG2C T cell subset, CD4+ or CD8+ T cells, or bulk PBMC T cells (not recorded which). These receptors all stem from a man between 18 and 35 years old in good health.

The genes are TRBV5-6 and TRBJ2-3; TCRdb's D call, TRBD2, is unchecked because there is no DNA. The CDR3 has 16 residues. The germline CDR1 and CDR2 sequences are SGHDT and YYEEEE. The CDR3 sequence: CASSLGGRAYGDTQYF.

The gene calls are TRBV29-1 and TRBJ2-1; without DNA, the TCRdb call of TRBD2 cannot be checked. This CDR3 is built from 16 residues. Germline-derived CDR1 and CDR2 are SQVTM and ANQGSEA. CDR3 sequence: CSVWETNRELINEQFF.

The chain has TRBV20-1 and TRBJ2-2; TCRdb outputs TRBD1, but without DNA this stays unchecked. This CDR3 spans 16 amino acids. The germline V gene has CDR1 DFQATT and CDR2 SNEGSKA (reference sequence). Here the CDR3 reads CSARSGTLRNTGELFF.

The CDR3 is CASTSWTGGRREQYF. The genes are TRBV3-1 and TRBJ2-7; TCRdb returns TRBD1, unconfirmable since there is no DNA. This CDR3 comprises 15 residues. Germline assignment: CDR1 LGHDT and CDR2 YNNKEL (reference sequence).

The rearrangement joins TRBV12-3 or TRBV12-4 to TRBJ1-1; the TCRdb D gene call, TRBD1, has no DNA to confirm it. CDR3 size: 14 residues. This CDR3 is CASSFGQVLTEAFF.

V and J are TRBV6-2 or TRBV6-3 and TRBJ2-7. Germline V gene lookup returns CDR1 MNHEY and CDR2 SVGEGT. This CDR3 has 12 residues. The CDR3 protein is CATKEQTYEQYF.

The chain's CDR3 is CASSLGTGAGSSQFF. V and J are TRBV12-3 or TRBV12-4 and TRBJ2-1; there is no DNA to check the TCRdb D call of TRBD1. This CDR3 comprises 15 residues.

The CDR3 loop is CASRGREGTEAFF. V and J are TRBV12-3 or TRBV12-4 and TRBJ1-1. The length of the CDR3 is 13 residues.

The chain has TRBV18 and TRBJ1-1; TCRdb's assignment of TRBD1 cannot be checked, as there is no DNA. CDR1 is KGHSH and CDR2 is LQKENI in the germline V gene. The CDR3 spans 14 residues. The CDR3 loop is CASSPLQGNTEAFF.

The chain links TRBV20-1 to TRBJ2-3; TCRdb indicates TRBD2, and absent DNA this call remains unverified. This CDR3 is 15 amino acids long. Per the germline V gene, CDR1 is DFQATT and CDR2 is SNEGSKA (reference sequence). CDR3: CSASFLAGATDTQYF.

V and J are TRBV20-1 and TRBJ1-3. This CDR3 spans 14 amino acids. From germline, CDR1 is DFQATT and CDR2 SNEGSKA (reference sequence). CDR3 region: CSARSGLSGNTIYF.

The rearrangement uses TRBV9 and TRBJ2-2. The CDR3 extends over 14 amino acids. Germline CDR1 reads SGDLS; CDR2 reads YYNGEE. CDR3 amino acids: CASSAVMFTGELFF.

The CDR3 reads CATSDPGSGSTAYNEQFF. The chain couples TRBV24-1 to TRBJ2-1; TCRdb's D call, TRBD2, is unchecked because there is no DNA. The V gene's germline CDR1 is KGHDR and CDR2 SFDVKD. CDR3 length equals 18 residues.

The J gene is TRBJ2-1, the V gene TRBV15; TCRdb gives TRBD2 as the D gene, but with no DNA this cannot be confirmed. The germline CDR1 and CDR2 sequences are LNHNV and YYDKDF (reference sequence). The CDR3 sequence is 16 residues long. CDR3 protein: CATSRVSLAGGNEQFF.

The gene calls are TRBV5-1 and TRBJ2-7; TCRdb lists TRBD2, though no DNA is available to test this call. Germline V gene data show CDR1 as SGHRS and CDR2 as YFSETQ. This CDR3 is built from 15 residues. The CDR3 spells CASSLEPGLAPEQYF.

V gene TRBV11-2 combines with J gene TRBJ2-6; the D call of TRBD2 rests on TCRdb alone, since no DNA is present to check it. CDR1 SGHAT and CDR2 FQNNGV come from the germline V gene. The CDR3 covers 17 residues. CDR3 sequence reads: CASSQPGLNTGANVLTF.

The CDR3 spells CASSYSLREWGQETQYF. This sequence joins TRBV6-5 and TRBJ2-5; lacking DNA, the TRBD2 call made by TCRdb goes unchecked. This CDR3 region has 17 residues. The germline V gene has CDR1 MNHEY and CDR2 SVGAGI.

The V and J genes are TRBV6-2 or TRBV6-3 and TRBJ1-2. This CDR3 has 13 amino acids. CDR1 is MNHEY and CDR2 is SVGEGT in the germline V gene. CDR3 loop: CASSYGQWGGYTF.

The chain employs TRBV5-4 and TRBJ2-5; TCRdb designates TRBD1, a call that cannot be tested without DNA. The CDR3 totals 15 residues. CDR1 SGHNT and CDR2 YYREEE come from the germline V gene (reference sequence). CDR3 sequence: CASSPRQGRGETQYF.

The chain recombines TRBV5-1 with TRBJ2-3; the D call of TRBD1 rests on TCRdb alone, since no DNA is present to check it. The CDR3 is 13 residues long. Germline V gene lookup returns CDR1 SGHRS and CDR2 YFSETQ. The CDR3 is CASGGTGGDTQYF.

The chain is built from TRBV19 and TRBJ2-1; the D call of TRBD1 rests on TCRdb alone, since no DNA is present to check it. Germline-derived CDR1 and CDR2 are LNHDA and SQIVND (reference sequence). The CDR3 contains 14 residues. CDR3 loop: CASRSSGHNNEQFF. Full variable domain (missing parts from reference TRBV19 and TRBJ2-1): DGGITQSPKYLFRKEGQNVTLSCEQNLNHDAMYWYRQDPGQGLRLIYYSQIVNDFQKGDIAEGYSVSREKKESFPLTVTSAQKNPTAFYLCASRSSGHNNEQFFGPGTRLTVL.

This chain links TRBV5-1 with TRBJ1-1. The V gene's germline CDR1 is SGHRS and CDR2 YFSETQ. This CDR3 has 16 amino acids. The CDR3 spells CASSLAGSALNTEAFF.

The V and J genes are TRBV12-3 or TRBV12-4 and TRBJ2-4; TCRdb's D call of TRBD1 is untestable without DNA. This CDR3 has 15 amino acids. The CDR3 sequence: CASSFQGTGKNIQYF.

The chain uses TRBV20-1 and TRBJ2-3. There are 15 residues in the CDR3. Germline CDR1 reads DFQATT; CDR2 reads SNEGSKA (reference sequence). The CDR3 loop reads CSARGSSRVTDTQYF.

The CDR3 spells CATTPGTGLNEQFF. The chain is built from TRBV10-3 and TRBJ2-1; TCRdb's D call of TRBD1 is untestable without DNA. The CDR3 has 14 residues. CDR1 and CDR2 from the germline V gene are ENHRY and SYGVKD.

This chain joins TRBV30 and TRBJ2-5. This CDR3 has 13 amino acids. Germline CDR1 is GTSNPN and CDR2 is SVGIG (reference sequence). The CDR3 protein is CAWSGGLQETQYF.

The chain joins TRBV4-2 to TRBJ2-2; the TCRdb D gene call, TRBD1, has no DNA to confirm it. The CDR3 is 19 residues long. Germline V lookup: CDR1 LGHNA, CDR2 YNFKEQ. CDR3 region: CASSQDHFRDTSNTGELFF.